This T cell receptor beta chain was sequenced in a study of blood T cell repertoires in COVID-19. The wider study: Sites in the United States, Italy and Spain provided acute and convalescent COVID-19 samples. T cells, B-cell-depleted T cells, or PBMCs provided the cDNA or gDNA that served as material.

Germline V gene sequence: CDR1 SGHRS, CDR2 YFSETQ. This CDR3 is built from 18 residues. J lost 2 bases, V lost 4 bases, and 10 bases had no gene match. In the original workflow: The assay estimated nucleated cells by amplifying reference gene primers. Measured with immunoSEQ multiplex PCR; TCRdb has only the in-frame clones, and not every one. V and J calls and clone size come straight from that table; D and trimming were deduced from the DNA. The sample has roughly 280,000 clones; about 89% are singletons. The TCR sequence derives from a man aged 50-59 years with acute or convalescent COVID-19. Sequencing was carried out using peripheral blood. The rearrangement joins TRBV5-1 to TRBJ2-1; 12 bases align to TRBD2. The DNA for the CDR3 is TGCGCCAGCAGCCCTGGACTAGCGGGGACGCCTACCTACAATGAGCAGTTCTTC. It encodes CASSPGLAGTPTYNEQFF.